One TCR beta chain is described in this entry. This specimen comes from a study of blood T cell repertoires in COVID-19. The CDR3 is 18 residues long. Germline assignment: CDR1 LGHNA and CDR2 YSLEER. J was trimmed by 1 base and V by 0 bases; bases with no gene match: 12. Original data processing: Nucleated cell counts were estimated from reference gene primer amplification. Sequencing used immunoSEQ multiplex PCR; TCRdb keeps in-frame clones, though not all of them. V and J calls and clone size are given by that table; D and trimming were obtained from the DNA. The data hold about 150,000 clones, with over 75% observed a single time.

The sequenced sample was peripheral blood. The rearrangement links TRBV4-3 to TRBJ2-7, with TRBD1 matching over 7 bases. This sequence originates from a man younger than 35 with COVID-19, enrolled during active disease. CDR3 nucleotide sequence: TGCGCCAGCAGCCAAGATTTAGTAGGGGACAGTGGTTCCTACGAGCAGTACTTC. Translated, it gives CASSQDLVGDSGSYEQYF.